These 2 T cell receptor beta chains originate from one sample sequenced in a study of Graves' ophthalmopathy and Graves' hyperthyroidism. Amplification from RNA transcripts yielded the TCR beta CDR3 regions. Investigators did first-round RT-PCR with HTBI primers, then second-round multiplex PCR. TCRdb independently ran MiXCR on the multiplex PCR reads; one entry per CDR3 protein. This sample carries some 400,000 distinct CDR3 sequences, 15% to 20% of them seen once, and the ten largest clones take about 1.4%. The sequencing input was peripheral blood. The origin of the receptors is a woman between 18 and 29 years old with Graves' ophthalmopathy.

V is TRBV7-8 and J is TRBJ2-5; 9 nucleotides align to TRBD2. The germline V gene encodes CDR1 SGHVS and CDR2 FQNEAQ. This CDR3 comprises 15 residues. The V segment lost 8 bases and the J segment 5 bases; nucleotides outside the gene matches: 12. The CDR3: CASRQTSGARETQYF. Here the CDR3 DNA reads TGTGCCAGCCGCCAGACTAGCGGAGCCCGGGAGACCCAGTACTTC.

Many counts were recorded for this clonotype. This rearrangement joins TRBV5-1 to TRBJ1-1; no clear D. From germline, CDR1 is SGHRS and CDR2 YFSETQ. Trimming cost V 1 base and J 2 bases, with 9 bases left between them. This CDR3 is 14 amino acids long. The CDR3 DNA is TGCGCCAGCAGCTTGAGGAGTGAAAACACTGAAGCTTTCTTT. It encodes CASSLRSENTEAFF.